A selection of T cell receptor beta chains follows, all from one sample in a study of T cell changes during pregnancy in multiple sclerosis. TCRdb's table, derived via immunoSEQ multiplex PCR, lists solely in-frame clones and lacks some. The data contain approximately 40,000 clones, 88% of them singletons. This specimen consisted of peripheral blood, obtained in the first trimester of pregnancy. The receptor set was obtained from a female donor in good health, enrolled as a control in a pregnancy study. Both conserved end residues are part of each CDR3. D genes are given only for firm matches. The size entry is marked missing in some rows and otherwise reads once, few, many or a size class.

TRBV19	TRBD1	TRBJ2-7	-	CASSIGQGAPYEQYF	TGTGCCAGTAGTATAGGCCAGGGGGCTCCCTACGAGCAGTACTTC
TRBV6-5	-	TRBJ1-1	-	CASGELVSWATEAFF	TGTGCCAGCGGCGAGTTGGTGTCTTGGGCCACTGAAGCTTTCTTT
TRBV6-1	TRBD1	TRBJ2-7	once	CASSARTGAEQYF	TGTGCCAGCTCCGCTCGGACAGGGGCCGAGCAGTACTTC
TRBV10-3	TRBD2	TRBJ2-3	-	CAISVGGTSGRRATDTQYF	TGTGCCATCAGTGTGGGGGGGACTAGCGGGAGGAGGGCCACAGATACGCAGTATTTT
TRBV7-9	-	TRBJ2-7	-	CASSSATSMLYEQYF	TGTGCCAGCAGCTCAGCAACTTCTATGTTATACGAGCAGTACTTC
TRBV19	-	TRBJ1-1	once	CASSIDLRVWEGNTEAFF	TGTGCCAGTAGTATAGACCTCAGGGTATGGGAGGGGAACACTGAAGCTTTCTTT
TRBV7-3	TRBD1	TRBJ2-1	-	CASSSGQGGNEQFF	TGTGCCAGCAGCTCCGGACAGGGTGGGAATGAGCAGTTCTTC
TRBV14	-	TRBJ1-2	-	CASSPVLNYGYTF	TGTGCCAGCAGCCCTGTCCTTAACTATGGCTACACCTTC
TRBV30	TRBD1	TRBJ2-6	-	CAWSGQGISGANVLTF	TGTGCCTGGTCGGGACAGGGCATATCTGGGGCCAACGTCCTGACTTTC
TRBV29-1	TRBD1	TRBJ2-3	once	CSVSGTGGADTQYF	TGCAGCGTGTCCGGGACAGGGGGCGCAGATACGCAGTATTTT
TRBV28	TRBD2	TRBJ2-7	-	CASSFAGLAGENGYEQYF	TGTGCCAGCAGTTTTGCGGGACTAGCGGGAGAAAATGGTTACGAGCAGTACTTC
TRBV30	-	TRBJ2-7	-	CAWSVGGFYEQYF	TGTGCCTGGAGTGTAGGGGGATTCTACGAGCAGTACTTC
TRBV18	TRBD1	TRBJ2-1	-	CASSPGTGGGNEQFF	TGTGCCAGCTCACCGGGGACAGGGGGAGGCAATGAGCAGTTCTTC
TRBV7-9	-	TRBJ2-1	-	CASSSPRAIDNEQFF	TGTGCCAGCAGCTCTCCTAGAGCCATCGACAATGAGCAGTTCTTC
TRBV30	-	TRBJ1-4	-	CAWSEGRGGGTEKLFF	TGTGCCTGGAGTGAAGGGAGGGGTGGGGGTACTGAAAAACTGTTTTTT
TRBV2	-	TRBJ1-5	-	CASRERSNQPQHF	TGTGCCAGCAGAGAGAGAAGCAATCAGCCCCAGCATTTT
TRBV7-6	-	TRBJ1-6	-	CASSLADSYNSPLHF	TGTGCCAGCAGCTTAGCGGACAGTTATAATTCACCCCTCCACTTT
TRBV5-1	-	TRBJ1-3	-	CASSGGQSSGNTIYF	TGCGCCAGCAGCGGCGGACAGAGCTCTGGAAACACCATATATTTT
TRBV5-1	-	TRBJ2-7	-	CASSLPGDSGEQYF	TGCGCCAGCAGCCTACCAGGGGATTCGGGCGAGCAGTACTTC
TRBV30	-	TRBJ2-7	-	CAWSVQEPYEQYF	TGTGCCTGGAGTGTACAGGAGCCCTACGAGCAGTACTTC
TRBV10-3	TRBD1	TRBJ1-5	-	CAISETDRDSNQPQHF	TGTGCCATCAGTGAAACGGACAGGGATAGCAATCAGCCCCAGCATTTT
TRBV10-3	TRBD2	TRBJ2-4	once	CAISERLAAAIDF	TGTGCCATCAGTGAGCGGCTAGCGGCCGCGATAGACTTC
TRBV10-3	TRBD1	TRBJ2-5	-	CAISGGQDLSTQYF	TGTGCCATCAGTGGAGGACAGGACCTGTCAACCCAGTACTTC
TRBV10-3	TRBD2	TRBJ2-5	once	CAMQAGVQETQYF	TGTGCCATGCAAGCGGGAGTACAGGAGACCCAGTACTTC
TRBV6-1	TRBD1	TRBJ2-3	-	CASSETGTGKKGTDTQYF	TGTGCCAGCAGTGAAACTGGGACAGGGAAAAAGGGCACAGATACGCAGTATTTT
TRBV19	-	TRBJ1-3	-	CASNAGQPGNTIYF	TGTGCCAGTAATGCCGGACAACCAGGAAACACCATATATTTT
TRBV5-5	-	TRBJ1-1	-	CASRGTRPNTEAFF	TGTGCCAGCAGAGGGACAAGACCGAACACTGAAGCTTTCTTT
TRBV6-5	-	TRBJ1-5	-	CASRSTGFSNQPQRF	TGTGCCAGCAGGTCGACAGGTTTTAGCAATCAGCCCCAGCGTTTT
TRBV5-1	TRBD2	TRBJ2-1	-	CASSTGTSGSWYNEQFF	TGCGCCAGCAGCACAGGGACTAGCGGGAGTTGGTACAATGAGCAGTTCTTC
TRBV6-5	-	TRBJ1-6	-	CASSYSTPSEAPLHF	TGTGCCAGCAGTTACTCTACCCCGTCTGAGGCACCCCTCCACTTT
TRBV27	-	TRBJ1-1	-	CASSYNRAMNTEAFF	TGTGCCAGCAGTTACAACCGTGCCATGAACACTGAAGCTTTCTTT
TRBV27	-	TRBJ2-7	-	CASRPTSLTYEQYF	TGTGCCAGCAGGCCAACTAGTTTGACCTACGAGCAGTACTTC
TRBV9	TRBD1	TRBJ2-3	-	CASSVRGLQDTQYF	TGTGCCAGCAGCGTAAGGGGGCTTCAAGATACGCAGTATTTT
TRBV2	TRBD2	TRBJ2-6	-	CASSDRTAPRRGDPSPGANVLTF	TGTGCCAGCAGTGACAGGACAGCCCCAAGGCGGGGGGACCCTTCTCCTGGGGCCAACGTCCTGACTTTC
TRBV19	TRBD2	TRBJ2-2	-	CASTPRGLAGATGELFF	TGTGCCAGTACCCCAAGGGGACTAGCGGGAGCGACCGGGGAGCTGTTTTTT
TRBV6-1	TRBD2	TRBJ2-2	once	CATRLAGGGELFF	TGTGCCACCCGACTAGCGGGGGGCGGGGAGCTGTTTTTT
TRBV4-1	TRBD2	TRBJ2-1	-	CASSLLGLAGEEQFF	TGCGCCAGCAGCCTTTTAGGACTAGCGGGAGAGGAGCAGTTCTTC
TRBV19	TRBD1	TRBJ1-4	once	CASIRQGDNEKLFF	TGTGCCAGTATTCGACAGGGAGATAATGAAAAACTGTTTTTT
TRBV25-1	-	TRBJ2-5	few	CASSEYVGETQYF	TGTGCCAGCAGTGAATACGTCGGGGAGACCCAGTACTTC
TRBV11-2	-	TRBJ2-3	once	CASSLGVRGGDTQYF	TGTGCCAGCAGCTTAGGGGTACGAGGGGGTGATACGCAGTATTTT
TRBV2	TRBD1	TRBJ2-6	-	CASSSDRGLISGANVLTF	TGTGCCAGCAGTTCGGACAGGGGACTAATCTCTGGGGCCAACGTCCTGACTTTC
TRBV7-9	-	TRBJ1-5	-	CASSSGVMGNQPQHF	TGTGCCAGCAGCTCAGGGGTGATGGGCAATCAGCCCCAGCATTTT
TRBV2	-	TRBJ1-2	-	CASSESQQPNYGYTF	TGTGCCAGCAGTGAGTCACAGCAGCCTAACTATGGCTACACCTTC
TRBV4-1	TRBD2	TRBJ2-3	-	CASSPSSGITDTQYF	TGCGCCAGCAGCCCCTCTAGCGGGATAACAGATACGCAGTATTTT
TRBV6-1	-	TRBJ1-2	once	CASSEPVGYTF	TGTGCCAGCAGTGAACCGGTCGGCTACACCTTC
TRBV4-2	TRBD2	TRBJ2-7	-	CASSQVPSGGAREQYF	TGTGCCAGCAGCCAAGTTCCTAGCGGGGGGGCCCGCGAGCAGTACTTC
TRBV27	TRBD2	TRBJ2-1	-	CASSFRRGAGNEQFF	TGTGCCAGCAGTTTTCGGCGGGGGGCGGGGAATGAGCAGTTCTTC
TRBV6-1	TRBD1	TRBJ1-5	few	CASSDVTGGFQPQHF	TGTGCCAGCAGTGACGTAACAGGGGGCTTTCAGCCCCAGCATTTT
TRBV6-5	-	TRBJ1-2	-	CASSLVENYGYTF	TGTGCCAGCAGTTTAGTAGAAAACTATGGCTACACCTTC
TRBV2	-	TRBJ1-3	-	CASSKDGSSGNTIYF	TGTGCCAGCAGTAAGGACGGGAGCTCTGGAAACACCATATATTTT
TRBV10-3	TRBD1	TRBJ2-7	-	CAISEGQGSHEQYF	TGTGCCATCAGTGAGGGACAGGGAAGTCACGAGCAGTACTTC
TRBV5-5	-	TRBJ1-5	-	CASQKQGPHQPQHF	TGTGCCAGCCAAAAACAGGGACCGCATCAGCCCCAGCATTTT
TRBV6-6	-	TRBJ2-7	-	CASSYRRGYEQYF	TGTGCCAGCAGTTACAGGAGGGGCTACGAGCAGTACTTC